This T cell receptor (beta chain) was sequenced in a study of post-analysis software for immune sequencing data. As for the study in general: Courses of disease covered relapsing-remitting, secondary progressive and progressive-relapsing multiple sclerosis. Study-level points and caveats: Samples from one preparation batch, clustered by F measure, grouped strongly together. Patients had higher frequencies than controls of roughly 5 TRBV segments, including TRBV5-6, TRBV5-1 and TRBV20-1. Controls' normalized Chao1 diversity significantly exceeded that of multiple sclerosis patients.

V lost 6 bases, J lost 6 bases, and 11 bases lay in between. The CDR3 extends over 12 amino acids. This clonotype came up many times. Its specificity is not known. TCR beta cDNA libraries had unique molecular identifiers. Yield was about 500,000 cDNA molecules from around 1 to 9.1 million T cells. TCRdb redid the calling of the PCR reads with MiXCR, one entry per CDR3 protein. In the table there are hundreds of thousands of distinct CDR3 sequences, around 40% of which are singletons. The chain uses TRBV12-3 or TRBV12-4 and TRBJ2-5; D possibly uses TRBD1 or TRBD2 (5 bases each). Sequences were obtained from blood. The source of this sequence is a girl aged 5-17 years with multiple sclerosis. CDR3 sequence (DNA): TGTGCCAGCAGGAGGGACGGGCAGACCCAGTACTTC. Encoded protein: CASRRDGQTQYF.